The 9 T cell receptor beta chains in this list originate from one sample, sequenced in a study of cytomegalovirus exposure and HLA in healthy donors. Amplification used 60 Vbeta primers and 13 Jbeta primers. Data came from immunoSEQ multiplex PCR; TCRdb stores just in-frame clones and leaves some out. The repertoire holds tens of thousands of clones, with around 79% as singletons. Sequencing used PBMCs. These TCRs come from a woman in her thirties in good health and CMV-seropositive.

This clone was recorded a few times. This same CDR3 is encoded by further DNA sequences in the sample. Here the CDR3 reads CASSLGRAAKNIQYF. The CDR3 region has the DNA TGCGCCAGCAGCTTAGGCAGGGCGGCCAAAAACATTCAGTACTTC. The V call is TRBV5-1, the J call TRBJ2-4; a possible D gene is TRBD1 (5 bases). The CDR3 length is 15 residues. CDR1 and CDR2 (germline): SGHRS, YFSETQ. The V end was cut by 2 bases, the J end by 1 base, with 10 bases between. Variable domain in full (rest from reference TRBV5-1 and TRBJ2-4): KAGVTQTPRYLIKTRGQQVTLSCSPISGHRSVSWYQQTPGQGLQFLFEYFSETQRNKGNFPGRFSGRQFSNSRSEMNVSTLELGDSALYLCASSLGRAAKNIQYFGAGTRLSVL.

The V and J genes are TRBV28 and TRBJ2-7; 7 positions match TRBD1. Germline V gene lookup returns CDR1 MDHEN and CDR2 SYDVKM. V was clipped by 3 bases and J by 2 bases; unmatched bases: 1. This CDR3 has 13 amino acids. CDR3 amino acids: CASSLTGPYEQYF. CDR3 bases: TGTGCCAGCAGTTTGACAGGGCCCTACGAGCAGTACTTC.

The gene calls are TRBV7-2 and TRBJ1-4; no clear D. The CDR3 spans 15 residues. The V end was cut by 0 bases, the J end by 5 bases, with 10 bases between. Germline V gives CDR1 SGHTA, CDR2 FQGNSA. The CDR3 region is CASSLAAGVNEKLFF. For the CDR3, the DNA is TGTGCCAGCAGCTTAGCGGCCGGAGTGAATGAAAAACTGTTTTTT.

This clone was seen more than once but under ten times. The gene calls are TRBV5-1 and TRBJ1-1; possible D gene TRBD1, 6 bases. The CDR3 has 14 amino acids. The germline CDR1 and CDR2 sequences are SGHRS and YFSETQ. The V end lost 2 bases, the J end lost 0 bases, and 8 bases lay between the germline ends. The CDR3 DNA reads TGCGCCAGCAGCTTACAGGGCGTGAACACTGAAGCTTTCTTT. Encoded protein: CASSLQGVNTEAFF. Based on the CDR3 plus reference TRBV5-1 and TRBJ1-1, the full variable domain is KAGVTQTPRYLIKTRGQQVTLSCSPISGHRSVSWYQQTPGQGLQFLFEYFSETQRNKGNFPGRFSGRQFSNSRSEMNVSTLELGDSALYLCASSLQGVNTEAFFGQGTRLTVV.

CDR3 DNA sequence: TGTGCCAGCAGCGCCAGGGGCCCCCCCTATGGCTACACCTTC. It codes for CASSARGPPYGYTF. V usage is TRBV5-6 and J usage is TRBJ1-2, with a possible D match to TRBD1 (6 bases). Trimming removed 4 bases at V and 4 bases at J, with 14 bases between. The CDR3 loop spans 14 amino acids. The germline CDR1 and CDR2 sequences are SGHDT and YYEEEE.

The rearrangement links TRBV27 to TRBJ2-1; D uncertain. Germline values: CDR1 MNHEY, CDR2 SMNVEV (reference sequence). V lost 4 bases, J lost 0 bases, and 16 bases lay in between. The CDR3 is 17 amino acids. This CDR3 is CASSSYLIESSYNEQFF. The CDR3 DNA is TGTGCCAGCAGTTCCTATTTGATAGAGAGCTCCTACAATGAGCAGTTCTTC.

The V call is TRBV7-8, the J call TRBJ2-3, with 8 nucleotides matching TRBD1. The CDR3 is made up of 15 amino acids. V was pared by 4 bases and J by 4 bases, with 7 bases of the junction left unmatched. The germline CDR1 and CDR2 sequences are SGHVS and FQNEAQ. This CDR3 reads CASSSDRDGPDTQYF. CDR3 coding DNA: TGTGCCAGCAGCTCGGACAGGGATGGACCAGATACGCAGTATTTT.

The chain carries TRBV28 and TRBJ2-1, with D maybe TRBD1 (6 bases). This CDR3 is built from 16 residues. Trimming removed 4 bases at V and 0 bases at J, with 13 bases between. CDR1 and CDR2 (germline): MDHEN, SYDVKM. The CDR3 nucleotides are TGTGCCAGCAGTTCGCGGGTCAGGGGCTCCTACAATGAGCAGTTCTTC. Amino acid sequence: CASSSRVRGSYNEQFF.

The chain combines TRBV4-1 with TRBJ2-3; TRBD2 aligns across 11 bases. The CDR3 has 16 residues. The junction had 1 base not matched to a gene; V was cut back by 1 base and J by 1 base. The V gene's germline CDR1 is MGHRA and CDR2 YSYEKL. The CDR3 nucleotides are TGCGCCAGCAGCCAAGGACTAGCGGGGCGCACAGATACGCAGTATTTT. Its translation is CASSQGLAGRTDTQYF.